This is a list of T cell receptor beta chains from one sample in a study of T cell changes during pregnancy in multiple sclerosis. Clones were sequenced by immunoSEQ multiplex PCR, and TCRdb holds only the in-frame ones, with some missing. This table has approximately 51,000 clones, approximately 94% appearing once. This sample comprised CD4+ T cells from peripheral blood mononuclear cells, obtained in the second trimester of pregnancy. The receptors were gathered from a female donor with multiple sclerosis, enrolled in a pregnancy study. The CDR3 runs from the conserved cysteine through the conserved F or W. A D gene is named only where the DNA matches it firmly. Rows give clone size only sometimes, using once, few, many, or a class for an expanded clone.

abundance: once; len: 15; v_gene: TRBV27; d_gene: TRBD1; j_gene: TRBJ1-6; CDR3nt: TGTGCCAGCAGTTTGTACAGGGGGCGCGATTCACCCCTCCACTTT; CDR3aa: CASSLYRGRDSPLHF
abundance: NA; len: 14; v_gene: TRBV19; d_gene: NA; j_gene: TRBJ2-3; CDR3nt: TGTGCCACCACTGAGGGAGCCCACACAGATACGCAGTATTTT; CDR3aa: CATTEGAHTDTQYF
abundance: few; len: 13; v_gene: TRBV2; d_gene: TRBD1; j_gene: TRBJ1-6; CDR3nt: TGTGCCAGCACGAGGGACAGGGGTTCACCCCTCCACTTT; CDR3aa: CASTRDRGSPLHF
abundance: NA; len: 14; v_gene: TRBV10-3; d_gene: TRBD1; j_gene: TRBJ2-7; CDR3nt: TGTGCCATCAGCGGGACAGGGGTTGCCTACGAGCAGTACTTC; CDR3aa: CAISGTGVAYEQYF
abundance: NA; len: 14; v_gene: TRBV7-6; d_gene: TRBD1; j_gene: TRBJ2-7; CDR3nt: TGTGCCAGCAGCTTGGACAGGGGAGTTTACGAGCAGTACTTC; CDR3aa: CASSLDRGVYEQYF
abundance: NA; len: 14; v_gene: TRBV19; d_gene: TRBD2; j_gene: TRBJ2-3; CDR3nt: TGTGCCAGTAGTTTTTCGGGGGGGCGTGATACGCAGTATTTT; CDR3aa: CASSFSGGRDTQYF
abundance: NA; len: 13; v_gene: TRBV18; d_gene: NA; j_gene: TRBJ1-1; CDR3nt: TGTGCCAGCTCGCGGCCGGGTGGCACTGAAGCTTTCTTT; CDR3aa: CASSRPGGTEAFF
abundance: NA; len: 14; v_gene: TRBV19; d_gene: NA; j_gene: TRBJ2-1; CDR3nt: TGTGCCAGTAGACGACAGAGCTCCTACAATGAGCAGTTCTTC; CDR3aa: CASRRQSSYNEQFF
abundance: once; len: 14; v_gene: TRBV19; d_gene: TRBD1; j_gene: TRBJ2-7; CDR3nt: TGTGCCAGTAAAACTGGACAGGGGAACTACGAGCAGTACTTC; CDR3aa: CASKTGQGNYEQYF
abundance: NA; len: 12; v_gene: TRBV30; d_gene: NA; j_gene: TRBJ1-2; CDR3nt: TGTGCCTGGAGTGGATTTGCGTATGGCTACACCTTC; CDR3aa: CAWSGFAYGYTF
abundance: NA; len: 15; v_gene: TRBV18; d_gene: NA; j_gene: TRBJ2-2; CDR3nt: TGTGCCAGCTCCCCGGACTCCGGACGGACCGGGGAGCTGTTTTTT; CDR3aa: CASSPDSGRTGELFF
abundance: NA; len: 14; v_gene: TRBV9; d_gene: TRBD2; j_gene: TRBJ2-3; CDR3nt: TGTGCCAGCGGCGCCGGGGGGAGATCAGATACGCAGTATTTT; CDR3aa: CASGAGGRSDTQYF
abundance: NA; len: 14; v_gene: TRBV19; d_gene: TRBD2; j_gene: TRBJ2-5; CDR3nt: TGTGCCAGTAGCCCCACGGGGGGGAAAGAGACCCAGTACTTC; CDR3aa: CASSPTGGKETQYF
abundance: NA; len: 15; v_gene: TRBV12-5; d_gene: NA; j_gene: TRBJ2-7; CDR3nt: TGTGCTAGTGGTTCGGCCAGGCCCGAAACCTACGAGCAGTACTTC; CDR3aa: CASGSARPETYEQYF
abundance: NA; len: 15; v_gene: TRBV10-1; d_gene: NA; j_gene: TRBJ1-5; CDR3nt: TGCGCCAGCAGGGTGAGGTTTTCCCCCGCCCAGCCCCAGCATTTT; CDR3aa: CASRVRFSPAQPQHF
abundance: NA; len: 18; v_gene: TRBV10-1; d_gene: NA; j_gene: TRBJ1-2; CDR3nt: TGCGCCAGCAGTTGGACAGACCCGCTTTTAGCTGGCATTCATGGCTACACCTTC; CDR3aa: CASSWTDPLLAGIHGYTF
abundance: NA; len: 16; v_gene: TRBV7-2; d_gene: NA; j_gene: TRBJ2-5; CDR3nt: TGTGCCAGCAGCTTAGTAGCGGACTGGGCGCAAGAGACCCAGTACTTC; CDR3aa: CASSLVADWAQETQYF
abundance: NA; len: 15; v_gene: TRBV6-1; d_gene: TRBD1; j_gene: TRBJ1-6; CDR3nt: TGTGCCAGCAGTGAAAATTGGACAGGGGAATCACCCCTCCACTTT; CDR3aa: CASSENWTGESPLHF
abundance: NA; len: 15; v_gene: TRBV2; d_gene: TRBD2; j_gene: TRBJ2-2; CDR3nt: TGTGCCAGAGGACTAGCGGGGGGGCGAACCGGGGAGCTGTTTTTT; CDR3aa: CARGLAGGRTGELFF
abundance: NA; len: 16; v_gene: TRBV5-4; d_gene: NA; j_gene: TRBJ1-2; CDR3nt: TGTGCCAGCACCCCCAGGGCCCTCGGCAGCGACTATGGCTACACCTTC; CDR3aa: CASTPRALGSDYGYTF
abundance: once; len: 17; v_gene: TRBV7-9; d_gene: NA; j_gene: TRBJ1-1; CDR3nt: TGTGCCAGCAGCCCCATAGAAGGGGCGGGGGCGGACACTGAAGCTTTCTTT; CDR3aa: CASSPIEGAGADTEAFF
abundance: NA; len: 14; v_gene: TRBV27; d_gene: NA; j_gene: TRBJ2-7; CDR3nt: TGTGCCAGCAGTTTGGACAGTCTCTCCTACGAGCAGTACTTC; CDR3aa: CASSLDSLSYEQYF
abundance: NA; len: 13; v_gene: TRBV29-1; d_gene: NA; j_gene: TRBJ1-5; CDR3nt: TGCAGCGCCCGGTGGGCAGACAATCAGCCCCAGCATTTT; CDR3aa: CSARWADNQPQHF
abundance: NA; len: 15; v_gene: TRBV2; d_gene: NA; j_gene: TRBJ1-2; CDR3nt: TGTGCCAGCAGTGAAATGCGGGTCCCCAACTATGGCTACACCTTC; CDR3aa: CASSEMRVPNYGYTF
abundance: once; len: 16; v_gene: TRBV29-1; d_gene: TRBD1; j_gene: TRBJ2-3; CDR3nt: TGCAGCGTTGAAAAAGCGGGACAGGGGCCCGGAGATACGCAGTATTTT; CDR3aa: CSVEKAGQGPGDTQYF
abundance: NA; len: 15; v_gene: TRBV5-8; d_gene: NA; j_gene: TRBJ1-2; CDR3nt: TGTGCCAGCAGCTCCCTCAGGGGACCTAACTATGGCTACACCTTC; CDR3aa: CASSSLRGPNYGYTF
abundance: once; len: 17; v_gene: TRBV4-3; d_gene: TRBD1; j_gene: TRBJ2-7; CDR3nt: TGCGCCAGCAGCCAAGTGCACTCCGGGGACAGGGGTGGTGAGCAGTACTTC; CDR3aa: CASSQVHSGDRGGEQYF
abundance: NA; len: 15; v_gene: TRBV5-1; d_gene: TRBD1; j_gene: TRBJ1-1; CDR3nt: TGCGCCAGCAGCTTGAAACAGGGGATGGACACTGAAGCTTTCTTT; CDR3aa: CASSLKQGMDTEAFF
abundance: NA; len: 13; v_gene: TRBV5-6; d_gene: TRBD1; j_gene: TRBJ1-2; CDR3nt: TGTGCCAGCAGCTCGCCCGACAGGGAAGGCTACACCTTC; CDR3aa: CASSSPDREGYTF
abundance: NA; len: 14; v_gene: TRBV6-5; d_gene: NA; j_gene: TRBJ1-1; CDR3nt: TGTGCCAGCAGCAGGGACACGCGGAGCACTGAAGCTTTCTTT; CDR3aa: CASSRDTRSTEAFF
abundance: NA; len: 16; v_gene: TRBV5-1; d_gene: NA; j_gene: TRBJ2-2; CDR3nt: TGCGCCAGCAGCTTGGACGGCGGCGCGAACACCGGGGAGCTGTTTTTT; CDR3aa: CASSLDGGANTGELFF
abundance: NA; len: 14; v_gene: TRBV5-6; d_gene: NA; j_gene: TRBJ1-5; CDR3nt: TGTGCCAGCAGCCACGCGGGGGGCAATCAGCCCCAGCATTTT; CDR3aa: CASSHAGGNQPQHF
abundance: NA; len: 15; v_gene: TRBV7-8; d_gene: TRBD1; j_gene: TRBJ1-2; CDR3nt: TGTGCCAGCAGCTTATCGGGACAGGGTACCTATGGCTACACCTTC; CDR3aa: CASSLSGQGTYGYTF
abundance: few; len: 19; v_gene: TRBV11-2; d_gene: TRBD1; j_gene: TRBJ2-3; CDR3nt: TGTGCCAGCAGCTCTAGGCAAACGCGGGACAGGGCGAGAAAAGATACGCAGTATTTT; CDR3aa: CASSSRQTRDRARKDTQYF
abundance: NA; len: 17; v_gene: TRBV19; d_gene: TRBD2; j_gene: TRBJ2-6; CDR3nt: TGTGCCAGTAGTATCCCGCGGGGGGGGACTGGGGCCAACGTCCTGACTTTC; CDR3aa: CASSIPRGGTGANVLTF
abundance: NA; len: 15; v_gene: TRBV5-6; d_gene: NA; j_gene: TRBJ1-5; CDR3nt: TGTGCCAGCAGCTCGGAGCAGGGTTTGGATCAGCCCCAGCATTTT; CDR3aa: CASSSEQGLDQPQHF
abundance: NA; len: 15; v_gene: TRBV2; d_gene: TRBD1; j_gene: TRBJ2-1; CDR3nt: TGTGCCAGCAGTGGCGGGACAGGGGGCGGGAATGAGCAGTTCTTC; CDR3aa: CASSGGTGGGNEQFF
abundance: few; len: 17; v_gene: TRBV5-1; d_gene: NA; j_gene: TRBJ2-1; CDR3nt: TGCGCCAGCAGCTCGAGTGAGTCGGGACTTACCTACAATGAGCAGTTCTTC; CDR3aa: CASSSSESGLTYNEQFF
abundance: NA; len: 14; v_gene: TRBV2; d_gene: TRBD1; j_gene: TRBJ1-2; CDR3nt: TGTGCCAGCAGCCACAGGGGGCATTGGCCCGGCTACACCTTC; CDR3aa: CASSHRGHWPGYTF
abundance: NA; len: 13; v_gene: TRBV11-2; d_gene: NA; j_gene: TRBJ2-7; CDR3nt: TGTGCCAGCAGCCCTCTAAGCTCCTACGAGCAGTACTTC; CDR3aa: CASSPLSSYEQYF
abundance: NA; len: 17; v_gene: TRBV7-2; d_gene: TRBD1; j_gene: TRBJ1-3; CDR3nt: TGTGCCAGCAGCTCCCAACCGGGGACAGGGAGAGGAAACACCATATATTTT; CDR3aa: CASSSQPGTGRGNTIYF
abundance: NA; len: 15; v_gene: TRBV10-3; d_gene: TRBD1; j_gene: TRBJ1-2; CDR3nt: TGTGCCATCAGTGGGGGGGACAGGGTAACTGATGGCTACACCTTC; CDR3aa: CAISGGDRVTDGYTF